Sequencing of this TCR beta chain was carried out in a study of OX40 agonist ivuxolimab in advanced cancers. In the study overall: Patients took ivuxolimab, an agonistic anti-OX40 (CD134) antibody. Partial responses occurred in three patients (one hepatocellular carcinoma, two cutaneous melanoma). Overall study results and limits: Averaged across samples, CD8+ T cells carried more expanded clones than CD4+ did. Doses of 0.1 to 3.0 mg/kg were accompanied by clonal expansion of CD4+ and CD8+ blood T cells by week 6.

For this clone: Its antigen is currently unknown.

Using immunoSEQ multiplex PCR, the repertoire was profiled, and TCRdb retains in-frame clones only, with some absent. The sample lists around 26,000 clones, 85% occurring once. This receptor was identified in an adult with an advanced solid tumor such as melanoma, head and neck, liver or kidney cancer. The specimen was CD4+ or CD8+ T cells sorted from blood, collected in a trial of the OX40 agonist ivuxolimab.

The CDR3 DNA follows: TGCGCCAGCAGTGAGTCACCCTGGGAAGCTAATGAAAAACTGTTTTTT. Its translation: CASSESPWEANEKLFF. The chain has TRBV10-2 and TRBJ1-4; no clear D. V gave up 0 bases and J gave up 3 bases, with 11 bases separating them. Germline V lookup: CDR1 WSHSY, CDR2 SAAADI. The CDR3 length is 16 residues.